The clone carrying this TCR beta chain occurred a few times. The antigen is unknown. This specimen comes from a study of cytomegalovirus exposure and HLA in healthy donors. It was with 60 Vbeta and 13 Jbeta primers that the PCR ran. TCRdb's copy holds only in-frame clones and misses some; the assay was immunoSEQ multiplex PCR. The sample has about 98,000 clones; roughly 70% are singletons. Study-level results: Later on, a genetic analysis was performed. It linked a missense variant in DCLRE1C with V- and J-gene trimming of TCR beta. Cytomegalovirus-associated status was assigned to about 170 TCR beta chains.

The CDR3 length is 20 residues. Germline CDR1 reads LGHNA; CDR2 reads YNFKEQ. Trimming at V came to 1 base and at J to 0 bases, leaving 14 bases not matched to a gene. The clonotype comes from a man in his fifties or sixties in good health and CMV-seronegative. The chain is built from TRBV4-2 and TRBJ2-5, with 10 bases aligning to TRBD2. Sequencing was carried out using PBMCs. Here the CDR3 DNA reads TGTGCCAGCAGCCAAGTCTATGAGCTAGCGGGGGCTCCGTACCAAGAGACCCAGTACTTC. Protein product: CASSQVYELAGAPYQETQYF.